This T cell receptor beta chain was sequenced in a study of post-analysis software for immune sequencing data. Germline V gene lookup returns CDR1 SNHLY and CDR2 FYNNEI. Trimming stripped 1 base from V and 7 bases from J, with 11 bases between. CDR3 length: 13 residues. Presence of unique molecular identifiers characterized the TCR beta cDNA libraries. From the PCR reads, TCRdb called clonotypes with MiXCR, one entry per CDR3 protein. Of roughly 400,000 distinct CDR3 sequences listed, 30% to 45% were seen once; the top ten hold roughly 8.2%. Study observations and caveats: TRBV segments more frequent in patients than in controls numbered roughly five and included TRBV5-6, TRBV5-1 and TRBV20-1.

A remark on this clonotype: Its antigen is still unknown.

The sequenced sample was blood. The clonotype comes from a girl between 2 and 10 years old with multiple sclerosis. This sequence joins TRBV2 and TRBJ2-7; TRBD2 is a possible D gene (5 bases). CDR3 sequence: CASSEEVGEEQYF. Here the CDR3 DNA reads TGTGCCAGCAGTGAAGAGGTCGGGGAGGAGCAGTACTTC.